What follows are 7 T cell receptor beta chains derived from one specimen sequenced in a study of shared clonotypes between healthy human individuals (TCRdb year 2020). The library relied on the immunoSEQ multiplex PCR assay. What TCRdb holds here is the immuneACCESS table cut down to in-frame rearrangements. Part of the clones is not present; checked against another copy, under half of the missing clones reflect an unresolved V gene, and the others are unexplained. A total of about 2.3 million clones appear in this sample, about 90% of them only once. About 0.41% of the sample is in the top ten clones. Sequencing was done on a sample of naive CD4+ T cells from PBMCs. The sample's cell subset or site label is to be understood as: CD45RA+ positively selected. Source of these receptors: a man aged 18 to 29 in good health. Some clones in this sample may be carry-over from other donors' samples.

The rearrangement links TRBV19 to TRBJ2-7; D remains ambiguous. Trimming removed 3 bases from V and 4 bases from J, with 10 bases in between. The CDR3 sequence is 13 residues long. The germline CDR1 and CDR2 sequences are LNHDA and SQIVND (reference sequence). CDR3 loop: CASSMGIRYEQYF. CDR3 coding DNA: TGTGCCAGTAGTATGGGAATAAGGTACGAGCAGTACTTC.

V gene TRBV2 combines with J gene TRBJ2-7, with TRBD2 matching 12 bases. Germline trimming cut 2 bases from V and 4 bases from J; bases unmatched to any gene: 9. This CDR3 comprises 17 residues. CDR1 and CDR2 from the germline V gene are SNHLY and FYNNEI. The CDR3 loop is CASSEKKPGLAGYEQYF. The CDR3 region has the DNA TGTGCCAGCAGTGAAAAGAAACCGGGACTAGCGGGTTACGAGCAGTACTTC.

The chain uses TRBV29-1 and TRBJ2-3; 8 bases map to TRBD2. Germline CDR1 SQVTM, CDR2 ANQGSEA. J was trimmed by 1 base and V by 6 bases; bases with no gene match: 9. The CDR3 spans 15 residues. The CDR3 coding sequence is TGCAGCGTCGTGTCCTCCGGGGGGGGCACAGATACGCAGTATTTT. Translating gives CSVVSSGGGTDTQYF.

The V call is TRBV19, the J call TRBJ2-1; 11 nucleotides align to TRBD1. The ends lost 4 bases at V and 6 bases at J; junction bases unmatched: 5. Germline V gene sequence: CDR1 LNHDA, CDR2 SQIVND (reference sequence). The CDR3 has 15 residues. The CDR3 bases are TGTGCCAGTAGTACCTGGGGGACAGGGGGCAATGAGCAGTTCTTC. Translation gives CASSTWGTGGNEQFF. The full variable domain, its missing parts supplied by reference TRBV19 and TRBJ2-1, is DGGITQSPKYLFRKEGQNVTLSCEQNLNHDAMYWYRQDPGQGLRLIYYSQIVNDFQKGDIAEGYSVSREKKESFPLTVTSAQKNPTAFYLCASSTWGTGGNEQFFGPGTRLTVL.

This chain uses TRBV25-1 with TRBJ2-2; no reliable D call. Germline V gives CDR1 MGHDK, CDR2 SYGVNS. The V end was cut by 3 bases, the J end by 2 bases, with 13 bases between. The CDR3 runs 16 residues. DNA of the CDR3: TGTGCCAGCAGTGACGGTAGCAGGATCAACACCGGGGAGCTGTTTTTT. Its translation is CASSDGSRINTGELFF.

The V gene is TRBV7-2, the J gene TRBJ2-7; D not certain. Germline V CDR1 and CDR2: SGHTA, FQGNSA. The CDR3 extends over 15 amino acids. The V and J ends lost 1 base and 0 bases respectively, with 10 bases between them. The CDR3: CASSLGAPSSYEQYF. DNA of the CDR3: TGTGCCAGCAGCTTAGGCGCCCCGAGCTCCTACGAGCAGTACTTC. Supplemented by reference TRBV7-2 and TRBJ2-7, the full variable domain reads GAGVSQSPSNKVTEKGKDVELRCDPISGHTALYWYRQSLGQGLEFLIYFQGNSAPDKSGLPSDRFSAERTGGSVSTLTIQRTQQEDSAVYLCASSLGAPSSYEQYFGPGTRLTVT.

The CDR3 DNA is TGTGCCAGCAGTTACCAATACATTAACAGGGAAGGTACGCAGTATTTT. This codes for CASSYQYINREGTQYF. The chain couples TRBV6-6 to TRBJ2-3; TRBD1 might be the D (6 bases). The CDR3 has 16 residues. The V and J ends lost 2 bases and 8 bases respectively, with 20 bases between them. The germline gives CDR1 MNHNY, CDR2 SVGAGI (reference sequence).